This T cell receptor (beta chain) was recorded in a study of T cell responses to AZD1222 COVID-19 vaccine. Clones were read by immunoSEQ multiplex PCR, and TCRdb kept only the in-frame ones, dropping some. The sample includes tens of thousands of clones, more than 70% of them seen just once. The TCR originated in an adult who received the AZD1222 COVID-19 vaccine. The sequenced sample was peripheral blood, obtained 28 days after the second AZD1222 dose.

As DNA, the CDR3 is TGTGCCAGCAGGACAGGGGGCATTCCGGGCACAGATACGCAGTATTTT. This translates into CASRTGGIPGTDTQYF. The V and J genes are TRBV7-9 and TRBJ2-3; 10 nucleotides align to TRBD1. The germline CDR1 and CDR2 sequences are SEHNR and FQNEAQ (reference sequence). J gave up 1 base and V 6 bases, and 7 bases lay outside the gene matches. This CDR3 contains 16 residues.